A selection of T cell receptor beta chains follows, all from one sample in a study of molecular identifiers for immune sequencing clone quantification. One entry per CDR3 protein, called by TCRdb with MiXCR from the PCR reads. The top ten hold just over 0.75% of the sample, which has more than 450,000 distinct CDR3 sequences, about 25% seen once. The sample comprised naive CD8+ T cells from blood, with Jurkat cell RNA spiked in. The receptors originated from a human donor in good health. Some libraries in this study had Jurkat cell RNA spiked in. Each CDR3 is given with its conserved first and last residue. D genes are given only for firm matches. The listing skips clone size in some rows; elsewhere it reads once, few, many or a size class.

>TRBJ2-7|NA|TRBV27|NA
TGTGCCAGCAGTCCTTACCGACACGGGGAGCAGTACTTC
CASSPYRHGEQYF
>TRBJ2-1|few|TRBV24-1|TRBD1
TGTGCCACCCAACCCGACAGGGGGCATTTAGGCAACAATGAGCAGTTCTTC
CATQPDRGHLGNNEQFF
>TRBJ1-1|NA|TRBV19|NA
TGTGCCAGTAGTATAGCCCTAAACACTGAAGCTTTCTTT
CASSIALNTEAFF
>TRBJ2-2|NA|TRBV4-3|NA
TGCGCCAGCAGCCAAGAGTCGGCAGGGCTGACCGGGGAGCTGGTTTTT
CASSQESAGLTGELVF
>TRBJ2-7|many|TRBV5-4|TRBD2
TGTGCCAGCAGCATGGGGACTAGCGGGAGTCCCTACGAGCAGTACTTC
CASSMGTSGSPYEQYF
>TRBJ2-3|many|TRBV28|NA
TGTGCCAGCAGTTCCCGTCAAGCGGACACAGATACGCAGTATTTT
CASSSRQADTDTQYF
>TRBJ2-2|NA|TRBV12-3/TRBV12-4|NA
TGTGCCAGCAGGGAGTTTAACACCGGGGAGCTGTTTTTT
CASREFNTGELFF
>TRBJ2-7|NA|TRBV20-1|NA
TGCAGTGCTAGAGATCTGTGGCGGGCCGGGGAGCAGTACTTC
CSARDLWRAGEQYF
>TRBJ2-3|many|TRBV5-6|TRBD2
TGTGCCAGCAGCTTTGGACTAGACTCAGATACGCAGTATTTT
CASSFGLDSDTQYF
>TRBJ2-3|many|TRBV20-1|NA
TGCAGTGCTAGAGGACTATCTACTAGCACAGATACGCAGTATTTT
CSARGLSTSTDTQYF
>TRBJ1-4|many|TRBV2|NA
TGTGCCAGCAGTACCAATGAAAAACTGTTTTTT
CASSTNEKLFF
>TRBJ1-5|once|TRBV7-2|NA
TGTGCCAGCAGCTTAGCGGCAGGGACGTATAGCGATCAGCCCCAGCATTTT
CASSLAAGTYSDQPQHF
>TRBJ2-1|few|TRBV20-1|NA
TGCAGTGTCAGGGGGAGGGAGTTCTCCTACAATGAGCAGTTCTTC
CSVRGREFSYNEQFF
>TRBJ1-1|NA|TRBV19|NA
TGTGCCAGTAGTATATTTCAGGGGAACACTGAAGCTTTCTTT
CASSIFQGNTEAFF
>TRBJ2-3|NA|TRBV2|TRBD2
TGTGCCAGCAGTGGATCGCGGGAGGGGGTGTTAGATACGCAGTATTTT
CASSGSREGVLDTQYF
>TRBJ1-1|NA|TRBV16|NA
TGTGCCAGCAGCCCATCCACGCCTCCGAACACTGAAGCTTTCTTT
CASSPSTPPNTEAFF
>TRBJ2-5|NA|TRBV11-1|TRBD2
TGTGCCAGCAGCTTACCTAGCGGGACCGACCAAGAGACCCAGTACTTC
CASSLPSGTDQETQYF
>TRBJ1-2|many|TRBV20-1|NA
TGCAGTGCTATAAAGGATCGCACAGGTCCCAACTATGGCTACACCTTC
CSAIKDRTGPNYGYTF
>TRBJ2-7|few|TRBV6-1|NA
TGTGCCAGCAGTGAAAAGATGTACGAGCAGTACTTC
CASSEKMYEQYF
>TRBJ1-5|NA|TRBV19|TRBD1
TGTGCCAGTAGTACAACGGGACAGGGTCCCGATCAGCCCCAGCATTTT
CASSTTGQGPDQPQHF
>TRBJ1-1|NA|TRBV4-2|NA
TGTGCCAGCAGCCAAGAGCAGAGCACTGAAGCTTTCTTT
CASSQEQSTEAFF
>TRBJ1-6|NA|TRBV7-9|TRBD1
TGTGCCAGCAGCCCGACAGGGGGGTCCCAATTTGGGGATTCACCCCTCCACTTT
CASSPTGGSQFGDSPLHF
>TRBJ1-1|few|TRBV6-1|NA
TGTGCCAGCAGTCGGAGGGTGGACACTGAAGCTTTCTTT
CASSRRVDTEAFF
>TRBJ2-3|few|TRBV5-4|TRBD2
TGTGCCAGCAGCTCTACCTCACTAGCGGGAGTAGGGGCAGATACGCAGTATTTT
CASSSTSLAGVGADTQYF
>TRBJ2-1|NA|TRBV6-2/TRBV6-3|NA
TGTGCCAGTACGATCGGGGGTGATGAGCAGTTCTTC
CASTIGGDEQFF
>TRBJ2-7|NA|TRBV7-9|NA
TGTGCCAGCAGCTTAGCGGACCTTACCGAGCAGTACTTC
CASSLADLTEQYF
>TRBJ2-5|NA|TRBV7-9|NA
TGTGCCAGCAGCCTTTATGTTGAGACCCAGTACTTC
CASSLYVETQYF
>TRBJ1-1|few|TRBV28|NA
TGTGCCAGCAGTTTATCAACAGGACCCGCTGAAGCTTTCTTT
CASSLSTGPAEAFF
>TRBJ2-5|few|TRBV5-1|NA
TGCGCCAGCAGCTTTGATGGTAACCAAGAGACCCAGTACTTC
CASSFDGNQETQYF
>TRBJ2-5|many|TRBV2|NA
TGTGCCAGCAGAACGGACACGAACCAAGAGACCCAGTACTTC
CASRTDTNQETQYF
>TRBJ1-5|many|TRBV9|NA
TGTGCCAGCAGCGTAGATCACAGCAATCAGCCCCAGCATTTT
CASSVDHSNQPQHF
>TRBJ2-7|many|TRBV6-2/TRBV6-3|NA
TGTGCCAGCAGTTACATTTTCGCGGGGGAGCAGTACTTC
CASSYIFAGEQYF
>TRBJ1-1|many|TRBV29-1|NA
TGCAGCGCCTTACTTGGAACTGAAGCTTTCTTT
CSALLGTEAFF
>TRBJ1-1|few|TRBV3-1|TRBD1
TGTGCCAGCAGCCAAGATTTAGGACAGGGGTTTGACACTGAAGCTTTCTTT
CASSQDLGQGFDTEAFF
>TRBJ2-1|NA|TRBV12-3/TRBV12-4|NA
TGTGCCAGCAGTTCCGTTCCGAGGGTGACGGCCTACAATGAGCAGTTCTTC
CASSSVPRVTAYNEQFF
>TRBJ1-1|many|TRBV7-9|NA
TGTGCCAGCAACATGACGAACACTGAAGCTTTCTTT
CASNMTNTEAFF
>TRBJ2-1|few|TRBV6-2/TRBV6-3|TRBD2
TGTGCCAGCAGTTATGCGGGAGGATTGTACAATGAGCAGTTCTTC
CASSYAGGLYNEQFF
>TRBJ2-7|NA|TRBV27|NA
TGTACCAGCAGTTTCGCCCTTCCCTACGAGCAGTACTTC
CTSSFALPYEQYF
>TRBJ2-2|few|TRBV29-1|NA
TGCAGCGTTGGGGCTAACGCCGGGGAGCTGTTTTTT
CSVGANAGELFF
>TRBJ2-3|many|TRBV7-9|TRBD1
TGTGCCAGCAGCCCTGGGGACAGCCGTGCAGATACGCAGTATTTT
CASSPGDSRADTQYF
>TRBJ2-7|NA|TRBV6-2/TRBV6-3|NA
TGTGCCAGCAGCCGTGACGACGAGCAGTACTTC
CASSRDDEQYF
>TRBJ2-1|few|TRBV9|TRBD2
TGTGCGAACGGGGAGCTAGCGGCCTCCTACAATGAGCAGTTCTTC
CANGELAASYNEQFF
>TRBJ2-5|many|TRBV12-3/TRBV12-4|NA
TGTGCCAGCAGCCCAGATAAAGAGACCCAGTACTTC
CASSPDKETQYF
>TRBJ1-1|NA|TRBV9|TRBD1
TGTGCCAGCAGCGGGGACAGGGGTCTTGAAGCTTTCTTT
CASSGDRGLEAFF
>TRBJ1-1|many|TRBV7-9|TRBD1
TGTGCCAGCAGCTCCGGGGACAGGGGGCAGAACACTGAAGCTTTCTTT
CASSSGDRGQNTEAFF
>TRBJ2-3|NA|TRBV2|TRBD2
TGTGCCAGCAGTCCCAGAAGACTAGCGGGGCGAACAGATACGCAGTATTTT
CASSPRRLAGRTDTQYF
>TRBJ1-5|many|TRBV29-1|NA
TGCAGCCCTCAGCCCCAGCATTTT
CSPQPQHF